Listed here are 32 T cell receptor beta chains from one sample, sequenced in a study of blood T cell repertoires in COVID-19. The repertoire was sequenced with immunoSEQ multiplex PCR; TCRdb's copy has only in-frame clones and lacks some. The sample includes over 45,000 clones, roughly 86% of them seen just once. Input material: peripheral blood. These receptors were taken from a man between 60 and 75 years old with active COVID-19.

The V and J genes are TRBV20-1 and TRBJ1-1; maybe TRBD1 (5 bases). The V end was cut by 3 bases, the J end by 0 bases, with 11 bases between. The CDR3 is made up of 14 amino acids. Germline V gene sequence: CDR1 DFQATT, CDR2 SNEGSKA (reference sequence). CDR3 in DNA: TGCAGTGCTAGTATCCCGGACATGAACACTGAAGCTTTCTTT. Translating it yields CSASIPDMNTEAFF.

The chain joins TRBV18 to TRBJ1-2, with TRBD1 matching 7 bases. Germline-derived CDR1 and CDR2 are KGHSH and LQKENI. The CDR3 extends over 14 amino acids. The V segment lost 6 bases and the J segment 4 bases; nucleotides outside the gene matches: 8. CDR3 coding DNA: TGTGCCAGCTCCCCCGGGACAGTTAGCTATGGCTACACCTTC. This codes for CASSPGTVSYGYTF.

The gene calls are TRBV4-1 and TRBJ1-2; 7 positions match TRBD1. The V gene's germline CDR1 is MGHRA and CDR2 YSYEKL. Trimming at V came to 4 bases and at J to 7 bases, leaving 6 bases not matched to a gene. This CDR3 contains 13 residues. CDR3 sequence: CASSRQGVGGYTF. CDR3 in DNA: TGCGCCAGCAGCCGACAGGGAGTGGGTGGCTACACCTTC.

The chain couples TRBV10-3 to TRBJ2-5, with D possibly TRBD2 on 5 matching bases. Germline CDR1 is ENHRY and CDR2 is SYGVKD. The V and J ends lost 2 bases and 6 bases respectively, with 10 bases between them. This CDR3 has 13 amino acids. The CDR3 DNA follows: TGTGCCATCAGTGAGGGTAGCGTGAAGACCCAGTACTTC. Its protein is CAISEGSVKTQYF.

The chain employs TRBV5-8 and TRBJ2-3; TRBD2 matches at 14 bases. CDR1 and CDR2 from the germline V gene are SGHTS and YDEGEE. This CDR3 comprises 16 residues. With 4 bases clipped from V and 2 bases from J, the junction kept 3 bases outside the gene matches. CDR3 coding DNA: TGTGCCAGCAGCAAGGGACTAGCGGGGGACACAGATACGCAGTATTTT. This translates into CASSKGLAGDTDTQYF.

This rearrangement joins TRBV18 to TRBJ2-7; TRBD1 agrees at 7 bases. Germline V gene data show CDR1 as KGHSH and CDR2 as LQKENI. J was trimmed by 0 bases and V by 3 bases; bases with no gene match: 2. The CDR3 covers 14 residues. CDR3 sequence (DNA): TGTGCCAGCTCACCGGGACAGACCTCCTACGAGCAGTACTTC. Translation: CASSPGQTSYEQYF. The variable domain in full, completed from reference TRBV18 and TRBJ2-7, reads NAGVMQNPRHLVRRRGQEARLRCSPMKGHSHVYWYRQLPEEGLKFMVYLQKENIIDESGMPKERFSAEFPKEGPSILRIQQVVRGDSAAYFCASSPGQTSYEQYFGPGTRLTVT.

The chain has TRBV9 and TRBJ2-5; TRBD1 might be the D (5 bases). CDR1 and CDR2 from the germline V gene are SGDLS and YYNGEE. Trimming left V 1 base short and J 0 bases short, with 7 bases between. This CDR3 is 14 amino acids long. The CDR3: CASSVLTDQETQYF. CDR3 DNA sequence: TGTGCCAGCAGCGTACTGACAGACCAAGAGACCCAGTACTTC.

This clone was detected once. The chain couples TRBV30 to TRBJ2-3; no clear D gene. V lost 6 bases and J lost 2, with 3 bases in between. CDR1 and CDR2 from the germline V gene are GTSNPN and SVGIG (reference sequence). The CDR3 sequence is 10 residues long. CDR3 residues: CACNTDTQYF. In DNA form, the CDR3 reads TGTGCCTGTAACACAGATACGCAGTATTTT.

The chain is built from TRBV19 and TRBJ2-1; TRBD2 is a possible D gene (5 bases). The germline V gene has CDR1 LNHDA and CDR2 SQIVND (reference sequence). The ends were cut back, 0 bases at V and 0 bases at J, with 6 bases in the middle. The CDR3 contains 15 residues. CDR3 residues: CASSIDRGSYNEQFF. The CDR3 DNA reads TGTGCCAGTAGTATAGATCGGGGCTCCTACAATGAGCAGTTCTTC.

This clone appeared a single time. The chain has TRBV6-5 and TRBJ1-1; weak D call: TRBD1 (6 bases). Germline V gene lookup returns CDR1 MNHEY and CDR2 SVGAGI. The CDR3 is 15 residues long. The ends were cut back, 4 bases at V and 0 bases at J, with 12 bases in the middle. CDR3 in DNA: TGTGCCAGCAGTTCACAGGGCGACATGAACACTGAAGCTTTCTTT. Encoded protein: CASSSQGDMNTEAFF.

This clone was observed a single time. The CDR3 nucleotides are TGTGCCAGCAGCGTAGTTGCGGGGTACCAAGAGACCCAGTACTTC. This sequence encodes CASSVVAGYQETQYF. V is TRBV9 and J is TRBJ2-5; the D gene is possibly TRBD2 (6 bases). Trimming removed 0 bases from V and 0 bases from J, with 9 bases in between. Per germline, CDR1 SGDLS and CDR2 YYNGEE. This CDR3 is built from 15 residues.

The V gene is TRBV19, the J gene TRBJ2-2; 16 nucleotides line up with TRBD2. The V and J ends lost 4 bases and 6 bases, in that order; junction bases with no gene match: 8. Germline V gene sequence: CDR1 LNHDA, CDR2 SQIVND (reference sequence). The CDR3 runs to 18 residues. DNA of the CDR3: TGTGCCAGTAGTAGCCAGGGACTAGCGGGAGGGCCGGCCGGGGAGCTGTTTTTT. As protein: CASSSQGLAGGPAGELFF.

V is TRBV5-6 and J is TRBJ2-7; D may be TRBD2 (6 bases). Germline-derived CDR1 and CDR2 are SGHDT and YYEEEE. This CDR3 spans 14 amino acids. The V end lost 1 base, the J end lost 1 base, and 9 bases lay between the germline ends. CDR3 sequence reads: CASSLLAESYEQYF. The CDR3 coding sequence is TGTGCCAGCAGCTTGTTAGCGGAATCCTACGAGCAGTACTTC.

V is TRBV21-1 and J is TRBJ2-7; the table's D call of TRBD2 was not tested on the DNA. TRBV21-1 is marked as a pseudogene. CDR3 length: 12 amino acids. This chain's CDR3 is CASTGADYEQYF. The CDR3 nucleotides are TGTGCCAGCACGGGAGCGGACTACGAGCAGTACTTC.

The chain couples TRBV9 to TRBJ2-2, with D unresolved. Germline V gives CDR1 SGDLS, CDR2 YYNGEE. The ends were cut back, 3 bases at V and 7 bases at J, with 10 bases in the middle. The CDR3 has 13 residues. CDR3 sequence: CASSETSRGELFF. The CDR3 DNA sequence: TGTGCCAGCAGCGAGACTTCACGCGGGGAGCTGTTTTTT. The entire variable domain, with the rest obtained from reference TRBV9 and TRBJ2-2, is as follows: DSGVTQTPKHLITATGQRVTLRCSPRSGDLSVYWYQQSLDQGLQFLIQYYNGEERAKGNILERFSAQQFPDLHSELNLSSLELGDSALYFCASSETSRGELFFGEGSRLTVL.

The chain combines TRBV5-1 with TRBJ1-4; TRBD1 matches at 9 bases. Germline loops: CDR1 SGHRS, CDR2 YFSETQ. V gave up 4 bases and J gave up 0 bases; unmatched junction bases: 7. The CDR3 loop spans 17 amino acids. The CDR3 spells CASSQGQGLPTNEKLFF. DNA of the CDR3: TGCGCCAGCAGCCAAGGACAGGGGTTACCAACTAATGAAAAACTGTTTTTT. The full variable domain, its missing parts supplied by reference TRBV5-1 and TRBJ1-4, is KAGVTQTPRYLIKTRGQQVTLSCSPISGHRSVSWYQQTPGQGLQFLFEYFSETQRNKGNFPGRFSGRQFSNSRSEMNVSTLELGDSALYLCASSQGQGLPTNEKLFFGSGTQLSVL.

The gene calls are TRBV27 and TRBJ2-1; 10 bases fit TRBD2. Germline values: CDR1 MNHEY, CDR2 SMNVEV (reference sequence). Losses at the gene ends were 3 bases for V and 3 bases for J; bases not matched to a gene: 5. This CDR3 has 16 residues. In DNA, the CDR3 is TGTGCCAGCAGTTTCCTGGGGACTAGCGACTACAATGAGCAGTTCTTC. It is translated as CASSFLGTSDYNEQFF.

This chain connects TRBV30 to TRBJ2-7; 8 bases line up with TRBD1. Germline V gene lookup returns CDR1 GTSNPN and CDR2 SVGIG (reference sequence). There are 12 residues in the CDR3. V was pared by 5 bases and J by 1 base, with 1 base of the junction left unmatched. The CDR3 here is CAWGQGSYEQYF. In DNA form, the CDR3 reads TGTGCCTGGGGACAGGGTTCCTACGAGCAGTACTTC. The full variable domain, its missing parts supplied by reference TRBV30 and TRBJ2-7, is SQTIHQWPATLVQPVGSPLSLECTVEGTSNPNLYWYRQAAGRGLQLLFYSVGIGQISSEVPQNLSASRPQDRQFILSSKKLLLSDSGFYLCAWGQGSYEQYFGPGTRLTVT.

The V and J genes are TRBV5-1 and TRBJ2-7; D may be TRBD1 (5 bases). CDR3 length: 16 residues. Trimming took 5 bases from V and 0 from J, leaving 18 bases between them. The germline gives CDR1 SGHRS, CDR2 YFSETQ. The CDR3 coding sequence is TGCGCCAGCAGAGAAACCCAGGGCGCTAGCTCCTACGAGCAGTACTTC. Protein product: CASRETQGASSYEQYF. The full variable domain, its missing parts supplied by reference TRBV5-1 and TRBJ2-7, is KAGVTQTPRYLIKTRGQQVTLSCSPISGHRSVSWYQQTPGQGLQFLFEYFSETQRNKGNFPGRFSGRQFSNSRSEMNVSTLELGDSALYLCASRETQGASSYEQYFGPGTRLTVT.

The chain recombines TRBV27 with TRBJ1-1; 8 nucleotides agree with TRBD1. Germline V gives CDR1 MNHEY, CDR2 SMNVEV (reference sequence). J lost 4 bases, V lost 3 bases, and 4 bases had no gene match. The length of the CDR3 is 14 residues. The CDR3 DNA is TGTGCCAGCAGTTTGCTGACAGGGGTCACTGAAGCTTTCTTT. Translation: CASSLLTGVTEAFF.

The chain recombines TRBV6-5 with TRBJ1-3; 7 bases fit TRBD1. This CDR3 contains 14 residues. Germline CDR1 is MNHEY and CDR2 is SVGAGI. J was trimmed by 2 bases and V by 6 bases; bases with no gene match: 4. The CDR3 loop is CASRGTGAGNTIYF. The DNA for the CDR3 is TGTGCCAGCAGGGGAACAGGGGCTGGAAACACCATATATTTT.

The chain couples TRBV19 to TRBJ2-7, with D possibly TRBD2 on 5 matching bases. The CDR3 extends over 15 amino acids. Trimming shortened V by 4 bases and J by 0 bases, and 13 bases separated the two germline ends. Germline V lookup: CDR1 LNHDA, CDR2 SQIVND (reference sequence). The DNA of the CDR3 is TGTGCCAGTAGTACTACTAGACTGAGCTCCTACGAGCAGTACTTC. Its protein is CASSTTRLSSYEQYF.

The chain employs TRBV30 and TRBJ2-1, with 8 bases matching TRBD2. The V gene's germline CDR1 is GTSNPN and CDR2 SVGIG (reference sequence). Trimming cost V 4 bases and J 3 bases; bases outside gene matches: 8. The CDR3 is 15 residues long. For the CDR3, the DNA is TGTGCCTGGACCTCGGGAGCGGGAGTCTACAATGAGCAGTTCTTC. The encoded protein is CAWTSGAGVYNEQFF.

This chain uses TRBV20-1 with TRBJ1-5; 7 nucleotides agree with TRBD1. CDR1 is DFQATT and CDR2 is SNEGSKA in the germline V gene (reference sequence). The CDR3 totals 14 residues. The V segment lost 3 bases and the J segment 3 bases; nucleotides outside the gene matches: 5. The chain's CDR3 is CSASTGVFNQPQHF. For the CDR3, the DNA is TGCAGTGCTAGTACAGGGGTTTTCAATCAGCCCCAGCATTTT.

The table lists this clone with a count of one. This chain connects TRBV3-1 (or the pseudogene TRBV3-2) to TRBJ2-3; D remains ambiguous. Germline-derived CDR1 and CDR2 are LGHDT and YNNKEL (reference sequence). The CDR3 is 16 residues long. V dropped 4 bases and J dropped 5 bases, with 19 bases sitting between them. CDR3 in amino acids: CASSPLREYSRDTQYF. CDR3 DNA: TGTGCCAGCAGCCCCCTGAGAGAGTACAGCCGAGATACGCAGTATTTT.

V is TRBV10-2 and J is TRBJ2-1; tentatively, D is TRBD1 (5 bases). Germline-derived CDR1 and CDR2 are WSHSY and SAAADI. This CDR3 comprises 14 residues. V lost 6 bases, J lost 2 bases, and 11 bases lay in between. CDR3 bases: TGCGCCAGCAGACAGGAACCTCCCTACAATGAGCAGTTCTTC. It yields the protein CASRQEPPYNEQFF.

This clone was seen a single time. The chain links TRBV6-5 to TRBJ2-2; D is unresolved. With 5 bases removed from V and 8 bases from J, the gap between germline ends came to 9 bases. Germline loops: CDR1 MNHEY, CDR2 SVGAGI. The CDR3 spans 12 residues. CDR3 in DNA: TGTGCCAGCAGTCTCCGTCGGGGGGAGCTGTTTTTT. The encoded protein is CASSLRRGELFF.

This sequence joins TRBV18 and TRBJ1-1, with 8 bases aligning to TRBD1. J lost 2 bases, V lost 6 bases, and 5 bases had no gene match. Germline assignment: CDR1 KGHSH and CDR2 LQKENI. The CDR3 consists of 14 residues. Here the CDR3 DNA reads TGTGCCAGCTCTCTAGACAGGGGCAACACTGAAGCTTTCTTT. Its translation is CASSLDRGNTEAFF.

The genes are TRBV5-5 and TRBJ2-3; 16 nucleotides agree with TRBD2. The germline gives CDR1 SGHKS, CDR2 YYEKEE (reference sequence). V shed 4 bases, J shed 7 bases, and the junction held 6 bases outside the gene matches. The CDR3 spans 16 residues. The CDR3 DNA is TGTGCCAGCAGCCAGGGACTAGCGGGAGGGTGGCATACGCAGTATTTT. It codes for CASSQGLAGGWHTQYF. Supplemented by reference TRBV5-5 and TRBJ2-3, the full variable domain reads DAGVTQSPTHLIKTRGQQVTLRCSPISGHKSVSWYQQVLGQGPQFIFQYYEKEERGRGNFPDRFSARQFPNYSSELNVNALLLGDSALYLCASSQGLAGGWHTQYFGPGTRLTVL.

The CDR3 region is CASGLVVGPSTEAFF. The CDR3 DNA reads as TGTGCTAGTGGTTTGGTGGTGGGCCCCAGCACTGAAGCTTTCTTT. The chain carries TRBV12-5 and TRBJ1-1; no firm D call. V was shortened by 0 bases and J by 4 bases, with 12 bases between the two germline ends. Looked up from germline, CDR1 is LGHNT and CDR2 is FRNRAP. The length of the CDR3 is 15 residues. The full variable domain, rest sourced from reference TRBV12-5 and TRBJ1-1, is DARVTQTPRHKVTEMGQEVTMRCQPILGHNTVFWYRQTMMQGLELLAYFRNRAPLDDSGMPKDRFSAEMPDATLATLKIQPSEPRDSAVYFCASGLVVGPSTEAFFGQGTRLTVV.

The chain couples TRBV11-2 to TRBJ2-1; 12 bases line up with TRBD1. V dropped 4 bases and J dropped 7; count of bases not matched to a gene: 8. This CDR3 region has 16 residues. Germline CDR1 reads SGHAT; CDR2 reads FQNNGV. In nucleotides, the CDR3 is TGTGCCAGCAGCTCTTTCGGGGACAGGGGGCTGAATGAGCAGTTCTTC. As protein: CASSSFGDRGLNEQFF.

This chain links TRBV24-1 with TRBJ2-3; 7 bases map to TRBD1. Germline V gene sequence: CDR1 KGHDR, CDR2 SFDVKD. The ends lost 3 bases at V and 4 bases at J; junction bases unmatched: 3. The CDR3 covers 14 residues. The CDR3, as DNA: TGTGCCACCAGTGATGGTCAGGGGGCAGATACGCAGTATTTT. Translating it yields CATSDGQGADTQYF.